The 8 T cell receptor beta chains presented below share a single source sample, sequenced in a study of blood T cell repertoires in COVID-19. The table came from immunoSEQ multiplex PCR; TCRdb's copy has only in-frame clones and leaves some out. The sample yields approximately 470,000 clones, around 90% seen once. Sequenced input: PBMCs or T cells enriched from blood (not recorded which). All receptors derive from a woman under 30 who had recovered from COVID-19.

CDR3 loop: CASSPPRREGTEAFF. For the CDR3, the DNA is TGTGCCAGTAGTCCGCCCAGAAGGGAGGGGACTGAAGCTTTCTTT. The J gene is TRBJ1-1, the V gene TRBV19, with D perhaps matching TRBD1 (5 bases). Germline V lookup: CDR1 LNHDA, CDR2 SQIVND (reference sequence). Trimming removed 5 bases from V and 5 bases from J, with 18 bases in between. CDR3 length: 15 residues. The full variable domain, with the rest looked up from reference TRBV19 and TRBJ1-1, is DGGITQSPKYLFRKEGQNVTLSCEQNLNHDAMYWYRQDPGQGLRLIYYSQIVNDFQKGDIAEGYSVSREKKESFPLTVTSAQKNPTAFYLCASSPPRREGTEAFFGQGTRLTVV.

The CDR3 here is CASSFQPGQGNTEAFF. Written as DNA, the CDR3 is TGTGCCAGCAGTTTCCAACCGGGACAGGGGAACACTGAAGCTTTCTTT. The chain joins TRBV28 to TRBJ1-1; 9 bases agree with TRBD1. The CDR3 totals 16 residues. CDR1 MDHEN and CDR2 SYDVKM come from the germline V gene. The ends lost 3 bases at V and 1 base at J; junction bases unmatched: 6.

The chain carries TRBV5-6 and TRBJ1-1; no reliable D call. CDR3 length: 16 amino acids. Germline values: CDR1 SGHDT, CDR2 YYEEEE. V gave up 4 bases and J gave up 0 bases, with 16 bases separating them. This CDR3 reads CASSLRPFGMNTEAFF. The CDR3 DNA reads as TGTGCCAGCAGCCTCAGACCGTTCGGGATGAACACTGAAGCTTTCTTT.

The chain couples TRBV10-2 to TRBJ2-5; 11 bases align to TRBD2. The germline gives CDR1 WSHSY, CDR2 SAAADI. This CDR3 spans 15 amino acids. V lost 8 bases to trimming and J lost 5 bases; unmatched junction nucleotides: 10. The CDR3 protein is CASHLSGGAGETQYF. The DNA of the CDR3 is TGCGCCAGCCACCTTAGCGGGGGGGCCGGGGAGACCCAGTACTTC.

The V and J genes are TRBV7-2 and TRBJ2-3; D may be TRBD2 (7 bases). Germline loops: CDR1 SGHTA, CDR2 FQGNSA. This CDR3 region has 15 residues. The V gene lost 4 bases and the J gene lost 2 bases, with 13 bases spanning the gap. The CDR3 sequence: CASSSRGASTDTQYF. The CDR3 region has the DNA TGTGCCAGCAGCTCCCGGGGGGCCTCCACAGATACGCAGTATTTT.

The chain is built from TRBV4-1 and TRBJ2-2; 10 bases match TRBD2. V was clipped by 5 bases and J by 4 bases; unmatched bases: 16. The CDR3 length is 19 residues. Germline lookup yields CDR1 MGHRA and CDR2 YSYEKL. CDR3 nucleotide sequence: TGCGCCAGCAGCTCTACCCGGACTAGCGGTGGGGGGTTCACCGGGGAGCTGTTTTTT. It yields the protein CASSSTRTSGGGFTGELFF.

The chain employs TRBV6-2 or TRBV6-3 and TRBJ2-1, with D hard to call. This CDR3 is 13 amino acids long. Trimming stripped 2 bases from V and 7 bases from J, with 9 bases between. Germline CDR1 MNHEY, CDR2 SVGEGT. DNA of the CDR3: TGTGCCAGCAGTTACCCTCCCAGAAATGAGCAGTTCTTC. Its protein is CASSYPPRNEQFF.

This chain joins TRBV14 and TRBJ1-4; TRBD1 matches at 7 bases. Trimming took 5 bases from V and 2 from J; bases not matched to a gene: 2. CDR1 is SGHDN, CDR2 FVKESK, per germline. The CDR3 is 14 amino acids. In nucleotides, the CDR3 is TGTGCCAGCAGCTTGACAGGGACTAATGAAAAACTGTTTTTT. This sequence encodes CASSLTGTNEKLFF.